These 16 T cell receptor beta chains came from one sample sequenced in a study of shared clonotypes between healthy human individuals (dated by TCRdb to between 2020 and 2021). The receptor library was made with the immunoSEQ multiplex PCR assay. Imported from immuneACCESS, the table was reduced by TCRdb to in-frame sequences with V and J called. These copies leave out some clones; in studies compared against another copy, an unresolved V gene accounts for under half, and the cause of the remainder is not known. This sample holds about 2.2 million clones; around 95% were observed only once. The ten largest clones add up to less than 2% of the sample. CD8 naive samples consisted of CD45RO-negative cells that were positively selected for CCR7, yielding a CD45RA+CCR7+ population without TemRA cells. Source material: naive CD8+ T cells from PBMCs. Taken with the paper, the label for cell subset or site translates to: CD45RA+CCR7+. These receptors all stem from a man younger than 30 in good health. Some clones in this sample may be carry-over from other donors' samples.

The chain uses TRBV9 and TRBJ2-7; 7 bases are a match to TRBD2. V was pared by 4 bases and J by 5 bases, with 9 bases of the junction left unmatched. The CDR3 totals 14 residues. Germline CDR1 SGDLS, CDR2 YYNGEE. The CDR3: CASSPGLGGDEQYF. Written as DNA, the CDR3 is TGTGCCAGCAGCCCCGGGTTGGGAGGGGACGAGCAGTACTTC.

The rearrangement joins TRBV28 to TRBJ2-7; D is perhaps TRBD1 or TRBD2 (5 bases each). V lost 0 bases, J lost 3 bases, and 15 bases lay in between. The CDR3 extends over 16 amino acids. The germline gives CDR1 MDHEN, CDR2 SYDVKM. In DNA, the CDR3 is TGTGCCAGCAGTTTATGGGGGGTTACAGGCTACTACGAGCAGTACTTC. Translated: CASSLWGVTGYYEQYF.

The J gene is TRBJ2-2, the V gene TRBV7-9, with no clear D. Per germline, CDR1 SEHNR and CDR2 FQNEAQ (reference sequence). The CDR3 sequence is 16 residues long. V was pared by 3 bases and J by 5 bases, with 16 bases between. The CDR3 DNA sequence: TGTGCCAGCAGCTTGATCCAACCCCGAGGAACCGGGGAGCTGTTTTTT. This codes for CASSLIQPRGTGELFF. Filled out from reference TRBV7-9 and TRBJ2-2, the complete variable domain reads DTGVSQNPRHKITKRGQNVTFRCDPISEHNRLYWYRQTLGQGPEFLTYFQNEAQLEKSRLLSDRFSAERPKGSFSTLEIQRTEQGDSAMYLCASSLIQPRGTGELFFGEGSRLTVL.

There are a few counts of this clone. This chain joins TRBV7-3 and TRBJ1-5; the match to TRBD1 covers 7 bases. With V trimmed by 5 bases and J by 0 bases, 19 bases remained unmatched. Germline loops: CDR1 SGHTA, CDR2 FQGTGA. The CDR3 is 20 residues long. CDR3 bases: TGTGCCAGCAGCCCAAGAAGCGGCCGGGACAGCCTCTATAGCAATCAGCCCCAGCATTTT. Its protein product is CASSPRSGRDSLYSNQPQHF.

Comments on this clone: Other DNA variants within this sample encode the same CDR3. The V and J genes are TRBV4-1 and TRBJ2-7; the D gene could be TRBD1 or TRBD2 (5 bases each). The CDR3 totals 13 residues. Trimming pared 4 bases from V and 0 bases from J, leaving 7 bases between. Germline CDR1 reads MGHRA; CDR2 reads YSYEKL. CDR3 nucleotides: TGCGCCAGCAGCCGGGGGTCCTCCTACGAGCAGTACTTC. This codes for CASSRGSSYEQYF.

The chain has TRBV25-1 and TRBJ1-2; 7 bases match TRBD1. Germline lookup yields CDR1 MGHDK and CDR2 SYGVNS. This CDR3 is 15 amino acids long. J was trimmed by 8 bases and V by 6 bases; bases with no gene match: 15. CDR3 loop: CASSFRQGEAWGYTF. For the CDR3, the DNA is TGTGCCAGCAGCTTCAGACAGGGCGAGGCGTGGGGCTACACCTTC.

Comments on this clone: This CDR3 is also generated by other DNA sequences in the sample. The V call is TRBV27, the J call TRBJ2-5; D is perhaps TRBD2 (5 bases). CDR1 is MNHEY, CDR2 SMNVEV, per germline (reference sequence). Trimming left V 2 bases short and J 0 bases short, with 7 bases between. CDR3 length equals 14 residues. The CDR3 region has the DNA TGTGCCAGCAGTTTACTAGCAGACCAAGAGACCCAGTACTTC. This codes for CASSLLADQETQYF.

This clone was picked up one time. The chain employs TRBV2 and TRBJ2-1, with D possibly TRBD2 on 5 matching bases. V gave up 2 bases and J gave up 4 bases, with 15 bases separating them. The germline gives CDR1 SNHLY, CDR2 FYNNEI. CDR3 length equals 16 residues. Here the CDR3 reads CASSEYRVASYNEQFF. CDR3 nucleotide sequence: TGTGCCAGCAGTGAATATCGGGTAGCGTCTTACAATGAGCAGTTCTTC.

This clone was seen more than once but under ten times. The rearrangement joins TRBV20-1 to TRBJ1-1; D is unresolved. The length of the CDR3 is 11 residues. The germline CDR1 and CDR2 sequences are DFQATT and SNEGSKA (reference sequence). V was shortened by 7 bases and J by 7 bases, with 13 bases between the two germline ends. The CDR3 loop is CSGDEGYEAFF. Here the CDR3 DNA reads TGCAGTGGTGATGAGGGATATGAAGCTTTCTTT.

The gene calls are TRBV28 and TRBJ2-5; TRBD2 is a possible D gene (6 bases). V shed 10 bases and J shed 5 bases, with 14 bases lying between them. This CDR3 region has 12 residues. Germline CDR1 is MDHEN and CDR2 is SYDVKM. CDR3 amino acids: CATSPRGETQYF. Written as DNA, the CDR3 is TGTGCCACCTCTCCCCGGGGGGAGACCCAGTACTTC.

The J gene is TRBJ2-1, the V gene TRBV7-8, with TRBD2 matching 8 bases. CDR1 is SGHVS, CDR2 FQNEAQ, per germline. This CDR3 is built from 16 residues. The junction had 11 bases not matched to a gene; V was cut back by 5 bases and J by 5 bases. CDR3 nucleotides: TGTGCCAGCAGCCAAATGGTGGCGGGAGGTAACAATGAGCAGTTCTTC. Its translation: CASSQMVAGGNNEQFF.

This rearrangement joins TRBV7-8 to TRBJ2-6; D is undetermined. V lost 4 bases to trimming and J lost 0 bases, with 13 bases between them. Germline V gives CDR1 SGHVS, CDR2 FQNEAQ. The CDR3 contains 17 residues. In nucleotides, the CDR3 is TGTGCCAGCAGCTCTGGAGCCTCCTTCTCTGGGGCCAACGTCCTGACTTTC. It yields the protein CASSSGASFSGANVLTF.

A word on this clone: Other DNA sequences from this sample encode an identical CDR3 as well. V is TRBV27 and J is TRBJ2-7; 11 bases line up with TRBD1. CDR3 length: 15 residues. Losses at the gene ends were 6 bases for V and 3 bases for J; bases not matched to a gene: 7. The germline V gene encodes CDR1 MNHEY and CDR2 SMNVEV (reference sequence). CDR3 nucleotide sequence: TGTGCCAGCAGGCCTGGGACAGGGGGTTTCTACGAGCAGTACTTC. Protein product: CASRPGTGGFYEQYF.

This clone was counted a single time. The same CDR3 can be traced to other DNA sequences in this sample. The CDR3 region is CASSRTSGSYNEQFF. For the CDR3, the DNA is TGTGCCAGCAGCCGTACTAGCGGGAGCTACAATGAGCAGTTCTTC. The chain links TRBV6-5 to TRBJ2-1; 11 bases agree with TRBD2. The CDR3 loop spans 15 amino acids. Germline CDR1 reads MNHEY; CDR2 reads SVGAGI. V was pared by 6 bases and J by 3 bases, with 4 bases of the junction left unmatched.

The chain couples TRBV4-1 to TRBJ1-5; possible D gene TRBD1, 6 bases. V gave up 0 bases and J gave up 5 bases, with 26 bases separating them. This CDR3 comprises 20 residues. Germline-derived CDR1 and CDR2 are MGHRA and YSYEKL. The CDR3 DNA sequence: TGCGCCAGCAGCCAAGATGTTCCCCGCAAGACTTCAGGGGTTTATCAGCCCCAGCATTTT. It yields the protein CASSQDVPRKTSGVYQPQHF.

Of note for this clone: The sample contains more than one DNA sequence encoding this CDR3. This chain joins TRBV19 and TRBJ2-6; D is undetermined. The V gene's germline CDR1 is LNHDA and CDR2 SQIVND (reference sequence). This CDR3 has 15 residues. The V end lost 1 base, the J end lost 0 bases, and 4 bases lay between the germline ends. CDR3 coding DNA: TGTGCCAGTAGTATAGGCCTCTCTGGGGCCAACGTCCTGACTTTC. Translating gives CASSIGLSGANVLTF.